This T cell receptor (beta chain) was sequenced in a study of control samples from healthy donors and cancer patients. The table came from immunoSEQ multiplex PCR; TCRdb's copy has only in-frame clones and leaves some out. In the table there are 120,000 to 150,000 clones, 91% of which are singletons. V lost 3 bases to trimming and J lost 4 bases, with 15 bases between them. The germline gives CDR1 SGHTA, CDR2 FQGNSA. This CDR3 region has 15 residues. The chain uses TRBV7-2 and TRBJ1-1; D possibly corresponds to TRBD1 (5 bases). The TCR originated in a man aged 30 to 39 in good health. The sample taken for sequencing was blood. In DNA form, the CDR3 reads TGTGCCAGCAGCTTTAATCCAGGGCGGGCCACTGAAGCTTTCTTT. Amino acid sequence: CASSFNPGRATEAFF.